This T cell receptor (beta chain) comes out of a study of OX40 agonist ivuxolimab in advanced cancers. Study-level background: Ivuxolimab is an agonistic anti-OX40 (CD134) antibody, and patients were treated with it. Patients with prior anti-PD-1, anti-PD-L1 or anti-CTLA-4 therapy were eligible; roughly 40% had some. Regarding the study as a whole: People who partly responded at 0.1-3.0 mg/kg had some of the least clonal expansion seen.

As to this clone: Its antigen is still unknown.

V dropped 3 bases and J dropped 7 bases, with 15 bases sitting between them. The CDR3 covers 14 residues. Germline CDR1 MNHEY, CDR2 SMNVEV (reference sequence). The method was immunoSEQ multiplex PCR; TCRdb's version includes in-frame clones alone and lacks a portion of them. The table includes about 36,000 clones, about 85% detected once. On cycle 4 day 1 and cycle 7 day 1, as well as at baseline, blood was sampled. The sequence came from an adult with an advanced solid tumor such as melanoma, head and neck, liver or kidney cancer. The material sequenced was CD4+ or CD8+ T cells sorted from blood, taken in a trial of the OX40 agonist ivuxolimab. This sequence joins TRBV27 and TRBJ1-1, with a weak D call TRBD1 (6 bases). CDR3 sequence reads: CASSFDRKSYEAFF. The CDR3 region has the DNA TGTGCCAGCAGTTTCGACAGGAAATCTTATGAAGCTTTCTTT.